The 16 T cell receptor beta chains presented below share a single source sample, sequenced in a study of PD-L1 blockade in urothelial cancer. The method was immunoSEQ multiplex PCR; TCRdb's version includes in-frame clones alone and lacks a portion of them. In the table there are 100,000 or so clones, about 89% of which are singletons. The material was PBMCs, obtained around atezolizumab (anti-PD-L1) treatment. Receptors originate from an elderly woman with urothelial cancer.

The rearrangement links TRBV5-1 to TRBJ2-6; 8 nucleotides match TRBD1. The germline V gene encodes CDR1 SGHRS and CDR2 YFSETQ. The CDR3 is 15 residues long. The J segment lost 8 bases and the V segment lost 4 bases, leaving 8 bases of the junction unmatched. This chain's CDR3 is CASSPDRAISNVLTF. The CDR3 DNA is TGCGCCAGCAGCCCGGACAGGGCAATATCCAACGTCCTGACTTTC.

The rearrangement uses TRBV28 and TRBJ2-7, with 9 bases lining up with TRBD2. This CDR3 contains 15 residues. The V gene end was trimmed by 6 bases and the J gene end by 0 bases; junction bases not matched to a gene: 6. The germline V gene has CDR1 MDHEN and CDR2 SYDVKM. The CDR3 DNA sequence: TGTGCCAGCAGCCGGACTAGCGAGAGCTCCTACGAGCAGTACTTC. It encodes CASSRTSESSYEQYF.

The chain is built from TRBV7-2 and TRBJ2-5, with 7 bases matching TRBD1. The CDR3 spans 16 residues. Germline assignment: CDR1 SGHTA and CDR2 FQGNSA. V lost 2 bases, J lost 1 base, and 7 bases stayed unmatched. For the CDR3, the DNA is TGTGCCAGCAGCTTAATTTCGCAGGGGGTCCAAGAGACCCAGTACTTC. As protein: CASSLISQGVQETQYF.

The chain is built from TRBV6-5 and TRBJ2-2; 7 nucleotides align to TRBD2. Trimming at V came to 6 bases and at J to 0 bases, leaving 4 bases not matched to a gene. The CDR3 runs 15 residues. Germline values: CDR1 MNHEY, CDR2 SVGAGI. CDR3 residues: CASSLAGANTGELFF. In DNA form, the CDR3 reads TGTGCCAGCAGCCTCGCGGGAGCGAACACCGGGGAGCTGTTTTTT.

The chain links TRBV5-1 to TRBJ1-3; 7 bases map to TRBD1. This CDR3 spans 18 amino acids. The V gene end was trimmed by 0 bases and the J gene end by 0 bases; junction bases not matched to a gene: 9. CDR1 is SGHRS and CDR2 is YFSETQ in the germline V gene. In DNA, the CDR3 is TGCGCCAGCAGCTTGGCCGCAGAGGGGGCTTACTCTGGAAACACCATATATTTT. Encoded protein: CASSLAAEGAYSGNTIYF.

This clone came up once. This rearrangement joins TRBV14 to TRBJ1-4; perhaps TRBD1 as D (5 bases). V dropped 4 bases and J dropped 10 bases, with 13 bases sitting between them. The CDR3 spans 13 residues. The germline gives CDR1 SGHDN, CDR2 FVKESK. For the CDR3, the DNA is TGTGCCAGCAGCCGGCAAGGGGTCGGAAAACTGTTTTTT. Encoded protein: CASSRQGVGKLFF. Combining the CDR3 with reference TRBV14 and TRBJ1-4 gives the whole variable domain EAGVTQFPSHSVIEKGQTVTLRCDPISGHDNLYWYRRVMGKEIKFLLHFVKESKQDESGMPNNRFLAERTGGTYSTLKVQPAELEDSGVYFCASSRQGVGKLFFGSGTQLSVL.

V and J are TRBV9 and TRBJ2-7; weak D call: TRBD1 (6 bases). The CDR3 length is 15 residues. Germline values: CDR1 SGDLS, CDR2 YYNGEE. V was pared by 3 bases and J by 0 bases, with 13 bases between. The CDR3 sequence: CASSGGQSLSYEQYF. CDR3 nucleotide sequence: TGTGCCAGCAGCGGCGGACAGTCCCTCTCCTACGAGCAGTACTTC.

The rearrangement links TRBV11-2 to TRBJ2-1; 16 bases align to TRBD2. The germline V gene encodes CDR1 SGHAT and CDR2 FQNNGV. The junction had 12 bases not matched to a gene; V was cut back by 7 bases and J by 6 bases. The CDR3 extends over 18 amino acids. CDR3 sequence (DNA): TGTGCCAGCACCCAGGGACTAGCGGGAGGGCCCGCCGGCAATGAGCAGTTCTTC. Translating it yields CASTQGLAGGPAGNEQFF.

The chain combines TRBV9 with TRBJ2-6; 8 bases are a match to TRBD1. This CDR3 contains 17 residues. Germline trimming cut 1 base from V and 4 bases from J; bases unmatched to any gene: 7. Germline assignment: CDR1 SGDLS and CDR2 YYNGEE. The chain's CDR3 is CASSVLAGGFGANVLTF. The CDR3 DNA sequence: TGTGCCAGCAGCGTATTGGCAGGGGGCTTCGGGGCCAACGTCCTGACTTTC.

The chain joins TRBV27 to TRBJ2-7; 14 nucleotides line up with TRBD2. Germline CDR1 and CDR2: MNHEY and SMNVEV (reference sequence). The CDR3 is 18 amino acids. Trimming took 4 bases from V and 3 from J; bases not matched to a gene: 11. CDR3 in DNA: TGTGCCAGCAGTTCAGCCGGGACTAGCGGGAGTGCTCACTACGAGCAGTACTTC. Translating gives CASSSAGTSGSAHYEQYF.

This clone was observed a handful of times. V is TRBV4-2 and J is TRBJ2-2; a weak D match, TRBD2 (6 bases). The CDR3 has 18 amino acids. V lost 1 base and J lost 7, with 22 bases in between. Germline V gives CDR1 LGHNA, CDR2 YNFKEQ. The CDR3 sequence is CASSQAISGRDGGGELFF. As DNA, the CDR3 is TGTGCCAGCAGCCAAGCAATAAGCGGCAGGGACGGGGGCGGGGAGCTGTTTTTT.

This chain links TRBV15 with TRBJ2-1; 16 nucleotides align to TRBD2. CDR1 and CDR2 (germline): LNHNV, YYDKDF (reference sequence). The V gene end was trimmed by 5 bases and the J gene end by 12 bases; junction bases not matched to a gene: 7. There are 15 residues in the CDR3. The DNA of the CDR3 is TGTGCCACCAGCGCGGGACTAGCGGGAGGGCTTTGGCAGTTCTTC. Translated, it gives CATSAGLAGGLWQFF.

This clone was observed a single time. The J gene is TRBJ1-2, the V gene TRBV15; tentative D call: TRBD1 (5 bases). CDR1 is LNHNV, CDR2 YYDKDF, per germline (reference sequence). Trimming took off 1 base at V and 4 bases at J, with 10 bases between the two ends. The CDR3 is made up of 14 amino acids. The CDR3: CATSRAGDSYGYTF. The CDR3 DNA sequence: TGTGCCACCAGCAGAGCGGGGGATAGCTATGGCTACACCTTC.

The V gene is TRBV6-6, the J gene TRBJ1-1; D is unclear. Germline CDR1 and CDR2: MNHNY and SVGAGI (reference sequence). With 6 bases removed from V and 1 base from J, the gap between germline ends came to 9 bases. The CDR3 totals 13 residues. CDR3 in amino acids: CASRFGGNTEAFF. CDR3 sequence (DNA): TGTGCCAGCAGATTCGGTGGGAACACTGAAGCTTTCTTT.

The rearrangement links TRBV30 to TRBJ1-1; 7 bases fit TRBD1. Per the germline V gene, CDR1 is GTSNPN and CDR2 is SVGIG (reference sequence). The CDR3 length is 13 residues. Trimming cost V 4 bases and J 3 bases; bases outside gene matches: 5. The CDR3 is CAWTRTGDTEAFF. The CDR3 region has the DNA TGTGCCTGGACTAGGACAGGAGACACTGAAGCTTTCTTT.

V gene TRBV6-6 combines with J gene TRBJ1-1; D gene ambiguous. Trimming took off 2 bases at V and 1 base at J, with 14 bases between the two ends. The length of the CDR3 is 16 residues. CDR1 and CDR2 (germline): MNHNY, SVGAGI (reference sequence). For the CDR3, the DNA is TGTGCCAGCAGTTACCCGCCCGGACTACCGAACACTGAAGCTTTCTTT. Protein sequence: CASSYPPGLPNTEAFF.